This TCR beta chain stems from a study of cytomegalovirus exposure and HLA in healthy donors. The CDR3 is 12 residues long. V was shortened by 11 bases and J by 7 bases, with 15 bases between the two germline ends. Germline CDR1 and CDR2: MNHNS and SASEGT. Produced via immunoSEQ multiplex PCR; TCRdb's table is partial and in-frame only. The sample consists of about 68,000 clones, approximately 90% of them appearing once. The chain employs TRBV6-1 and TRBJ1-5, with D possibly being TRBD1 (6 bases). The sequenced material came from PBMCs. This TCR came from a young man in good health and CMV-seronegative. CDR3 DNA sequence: TGTGCCGGGGGGGGCGCGAGACAGCCCCAGCATTTT. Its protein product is CAGGGARQPQHF.